This T cell receptor beta chain was identified in a study of Graves' ophthalmopathy and Graves' hyperthyroidism. In this sample, this clonotype turned up many times. The stable label applied to hyperthyroidism with no ophthalmopathy within 18 months of follow-up. Researchers turned away patients with other autoimmune diseases, uncontrolled infections, pregnancy or lactation. This CDR3 comprises 19 residues. Losses at the gene ends were 4 bases for V and 2 bases for J; bases not matched to a gene: 17. The germline V gene has CDR1 MNHEY and CDR2 SMNVEV (reference sequence). Scientists amplified the TCR beta CDR3 regions from RNA transcripts. First-round RT-PCR employed HTBI primers, with a second-round multiplex PCR after it. TCRdb called the multiplex PCR reads again in MiXCR, with one record for every CDR3 protein. Among fewer than 650,000 distinct CDR3 sequences listed, about 20% were seen once.

The chain is built from TRBV27 and TRBJ2-7; 10 nucleotides line up with TRBD2. The sequence derives from a woman younger than 30 with stable Graves' hyperthyroidism. Some clones in this sample may be carry-over from other donors' samples. Sequenced: peripheral blood. The CDR3 nucleotides are TGTGCCAGCAGTTCCTACAGGGGAGCTAGCGGGAGAAAGGCCTACGAGCAGTACTTC. Its protein is CASSSYRGASGRKAYEQYF.